These T cell receptor beta chains were read from a single sample in a study of shared T cell receptors in the human thymus. The table came from immunoSEQ multiplex PCR; TCRdb's copy has only in-frame clones and leaves some out. The sample lists some 700,000 clones; approximately 85% were seen once. These sequences were also reported in another study, on human thymus T cells.

What was sequenced was thymocytes. The receptors stem from a girl under three years old with a congenital heart defect. Both conserved end residues are part of each CDR3. D genes are given only for firm matches. The size of a clone is reported for some rows only, either as once, few or many, or as a class for expanded clones.

cdr3_nt,cdr3_aa,j_call,clone_size,v_call,d_call
TGCAGTGGAGAGGCTGGAAACACCATATATTTT,CSGEAGNTIYF,TRBJ1-3,-,TRBV20-1,-
TGTGTTTCTGGGACTGACTACGAGCAGTACTTC,CVSGTDYEQYF,TRBJ2-7,-,TRBV28,-
TGTGCCAGCAGTCGGACTATGGACAGGACTTCAGATACGCAGTATTTT,CASSRTMDRTSDTQYF,TRBJ2-3,once,TRBV27,-
TGCGCCAGCAGCTCAATAGGAAACGGGACAGGGGGGAACACCGGGGAGCTGTTTTTT,CASSSIGNGTGGNTGELFF,TRBJ2-2,-,TRBV5-1,TRBD1
TGTGCCAGCAGTGAAAGTAGGGGGCTCAATCAGCCCCAGCATTTT,CASSESRGLNQPQHF,TRBJ1-5,-,TRBV2,TRBD1
TGTGCCAGTAATTCTTTGGGACAGGGGACTGAGGTAGGGTACGGCACTGAAGCTTTCTTT,CASNSLGQGTEVGYGTEAFF,TRBJ1-1,few,TRBV19,TRBD1
TGCAGCGTTGATCTTGGGACAGGGGAGACCTACACTGAAGCTTTCTTT,CSVDLGTGETYTEAFF,TRBJ1-1,-,TRBV29-1,TRBD1
TGTGCCAGCAGTCTAGGGTCAAACCAGGGGCAGTACTTC,CASSLGSNQGQYF,TRBJ2-7,-,TRBV28,-
TGCGCCAGCAGCCCGGGGACAGGAGGCTTCGCTAGCACAGATACGCAGTATTTT,CASSPGTGGFASTDTQYF,TRBJ2-3,-,TRBV5-1,TRBD1
TGTGCCAGCAGCTTGTTGCGGGTTTGGCGAGCGACCTATGGCTACACCTTC,CASSLLRVWRATYGYTF,TRBJ1-2,-,TRBV5-6,-
TGTGCCAGCAGCTTAGCGCGTCAGAACACTGAAGCTTTCTTT,CASSLARQNTEAFF,TRBJ1-1,-,TRBV7-9,-
TGTGCCAGCAGCTTGACAGGGATACCCTACGAGCAGTACTTC,CASSLTGIPYEQYF,TRBJ2-7,-,TRBV5-4,-
TGTGCCAGCAGCTTAACGGGGACTAGCGGGGGCCGAGGCGGGGAGCTGTTTTTT,CASSLTGTSGGRGGELFF,TRBJ2-2,-,TRBV7-3,TRBD2
TGTGCCAGCAGCCCCGAGGGACAGAACTATGGCTACACCTTC,CASSPEGQNYGYTF,TRBJ1-2,once,TRBV16,TRBD1
TGTGCCAGCTCACCGCCTTGGACTAGCGAAGTCCCAGATACGCAGTATTTT,CASSPPWTSEVPDTQYF,TRBJ2-3,-,TRBV18,TRBD2
TGTGCCAGCAGCTCCGGGACAGGGGCGTTACGGGAGACCCAGTACTTC,CASSSGTGALRETQYF,TRBJ2-5,-,TRBV5-6,TRBD1
TGTGCCAGCAGCTTCCGACAGTCCTATGGCTACACCTTC,CASSFRQSYGYTF,TRBJ1-2,-,TRBV7-9,-
TGTGCCAGCAGCTACCGGACAGTAGAGAACACTGAAGCTTTCTTT,CASSYRTVENTEAFF,TRBJ1-1,-,TRBV11-2,-
TGTGCCAGTTCCCTCCAGGGATCCTATAATTCACCCCTCCACTTT,CASSLQGSYNSPLHF,TRBJ1-6,-,TRBV19,-
TGTGCCAACCCAGCACGCAGACTAGCGGACATAGAGACCCAGTACTTC,CANPARRLADIETQYF,TRBJ2-5,-,TRBV9,TRBD2
TGCGCCAGCAGCTCAAAAGCGGCGGGGGAGTCCAAGAACACTGAAGCTTTCTTT,CASSSKAAGESKNTEAFF,TRBJ1-1,once,TRBV5-1,-
TGTGCCAGCAGCTTGTTGCTACTAAGTGGGGCCAACGTCCTGACTTTC,CASSLLLLSGANVLTF,TRBJ2-6,-,TRBV5-6,-